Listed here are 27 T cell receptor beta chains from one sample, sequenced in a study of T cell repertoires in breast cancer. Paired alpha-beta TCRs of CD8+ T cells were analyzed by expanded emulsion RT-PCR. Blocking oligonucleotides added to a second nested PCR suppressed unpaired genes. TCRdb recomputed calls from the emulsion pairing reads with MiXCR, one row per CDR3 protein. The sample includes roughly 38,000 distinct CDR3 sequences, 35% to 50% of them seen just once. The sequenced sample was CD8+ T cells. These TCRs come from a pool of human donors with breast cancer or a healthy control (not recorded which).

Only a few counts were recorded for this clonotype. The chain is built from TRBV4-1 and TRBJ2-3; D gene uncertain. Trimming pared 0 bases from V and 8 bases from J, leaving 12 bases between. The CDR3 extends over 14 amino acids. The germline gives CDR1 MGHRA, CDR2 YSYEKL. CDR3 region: CASSQEHLRATQYF. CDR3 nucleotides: TGCGCCAGCAGCCAAGAGCACTTACGGGCTACGCAGTATTTT.

CDR3 sequence reads: CSVTLQGAVYEQYF. In DNA form, the CDR3 reads TGCAGCGTTACCCTACAGGGGGCGGTCTACGAGCAGTACTTC. The gene calls are TRBV29-1 and TRBJ2-7; the match to TRBD1 covers 9 bases. The CDR3 spans 14 residues. V lost 5 bases, J lost 3 bases, and 8 bases stayed unmatched. Germline V gene data show CDR1 as SQVTM and CDR2 as ANQGSEA.

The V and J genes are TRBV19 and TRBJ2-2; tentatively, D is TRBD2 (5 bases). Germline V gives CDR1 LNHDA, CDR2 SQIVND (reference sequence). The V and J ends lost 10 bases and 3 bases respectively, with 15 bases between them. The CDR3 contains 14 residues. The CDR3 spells CATSGSDYTGELFF. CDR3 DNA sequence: TGTGCCACTTCGGGGTCCGATTACACCGGGGAGCTGTTTTTT.

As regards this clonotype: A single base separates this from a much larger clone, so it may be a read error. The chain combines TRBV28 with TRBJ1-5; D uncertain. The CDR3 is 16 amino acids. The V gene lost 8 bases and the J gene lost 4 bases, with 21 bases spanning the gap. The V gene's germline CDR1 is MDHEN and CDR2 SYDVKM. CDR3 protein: CASGIYGKGGNQPQHF. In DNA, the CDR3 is TGTGCCAGCGGTATATATGGAAAGGGAGGGAATCAGCCCCAGCATTTT.

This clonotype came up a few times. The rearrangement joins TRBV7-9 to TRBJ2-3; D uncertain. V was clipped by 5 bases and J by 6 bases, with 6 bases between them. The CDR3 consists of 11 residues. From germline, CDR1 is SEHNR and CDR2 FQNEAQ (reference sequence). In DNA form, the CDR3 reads TGTGCCAGCAGCCCCGTGGATACGCAGTATTTT. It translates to CASSPVDTQYF.

For the CDR3, the DNA is TGCAGTGCCATGGACAGGGGGCGAATTAATAGCAATCAGCCCCAGCATTTT. Its protein is CSAMDRGRINSNQPQHF. This chain uses TRBV20-1 with TRBJ1-5, with 11 bases lining up with TRBD1. V was clipped by 6 bases and J by 0 bases; unmatched bases: 10. The germline gives CDR1 DFQATT, CDR2 SNEGSKA (reference sequence). The CDR3 extends over 17 amino acids.

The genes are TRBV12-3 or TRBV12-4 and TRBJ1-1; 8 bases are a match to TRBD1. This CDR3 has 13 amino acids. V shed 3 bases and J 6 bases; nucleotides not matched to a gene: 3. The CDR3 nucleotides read TGTGCCAGCAGTTTGGCACAGGGGGCTGAAGCTTTCTTT. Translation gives CASSLAQGAEAFF.

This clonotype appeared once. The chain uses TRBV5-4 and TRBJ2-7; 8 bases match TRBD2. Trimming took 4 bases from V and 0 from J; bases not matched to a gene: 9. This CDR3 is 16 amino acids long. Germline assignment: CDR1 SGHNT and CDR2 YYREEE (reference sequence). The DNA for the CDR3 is TGTGCCAGCAGCCCATCGGCTAGCGGGTACTCCTACGAGCAGTACTTC. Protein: CASSPSASGYSYEQYF.

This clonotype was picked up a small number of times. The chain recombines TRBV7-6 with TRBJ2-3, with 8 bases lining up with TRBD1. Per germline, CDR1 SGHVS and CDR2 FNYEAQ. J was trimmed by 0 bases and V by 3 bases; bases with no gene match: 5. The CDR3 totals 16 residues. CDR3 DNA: TGTGCCAGCAGCTTGTCCCAGGGGGCCAGCACAGATACGCAGTATTTT. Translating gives CASSLSQGASTDTQYF.

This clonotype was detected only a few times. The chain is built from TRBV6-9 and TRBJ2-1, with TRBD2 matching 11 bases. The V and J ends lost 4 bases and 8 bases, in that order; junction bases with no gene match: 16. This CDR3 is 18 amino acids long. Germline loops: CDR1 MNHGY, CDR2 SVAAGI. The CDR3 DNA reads TGTGCCAGCAGTTCCCCGACACTTAGCGGGGGGGAGGTGGATGAGCAGTTCTTC. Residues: CASSSPTLSGGEVDEQFF.

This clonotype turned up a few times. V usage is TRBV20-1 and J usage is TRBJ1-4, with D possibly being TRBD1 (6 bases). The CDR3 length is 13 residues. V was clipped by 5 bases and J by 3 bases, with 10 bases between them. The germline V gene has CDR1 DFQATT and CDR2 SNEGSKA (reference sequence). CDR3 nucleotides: TGCAGTGCTTCCAGACAGGCTAATGAAAAACTGTTTTTT. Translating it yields CSASRQANEKLFF.

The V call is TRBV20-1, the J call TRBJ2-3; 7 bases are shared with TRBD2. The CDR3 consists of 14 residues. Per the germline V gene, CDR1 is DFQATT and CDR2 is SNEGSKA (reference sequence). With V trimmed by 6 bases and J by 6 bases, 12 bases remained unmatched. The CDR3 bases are TGCAGTGCGAGTAGCGGGCCCCCTAGGGATACGCAGTATTTT. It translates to CSASSGPPRDTQYF.

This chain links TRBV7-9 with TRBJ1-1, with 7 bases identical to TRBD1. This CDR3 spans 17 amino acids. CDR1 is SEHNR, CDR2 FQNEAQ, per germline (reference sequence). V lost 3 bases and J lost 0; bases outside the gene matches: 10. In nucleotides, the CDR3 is TGTGCCAGCAGCTTGGCAATCGGACAGGACATGAACACTGAAGCTTTCTTT. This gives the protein CASSLAIGQDMNTEAFF. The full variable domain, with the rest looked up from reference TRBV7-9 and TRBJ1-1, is DTGVSQNPRHKITKRGQNVTFRCDPISEHNRLYWYRQTLGQGPEFLTYFQNEAQLEKSRLLSDRFSAERPKGSFSTLEIQRTEQGDSAMYLCASSLAIGQDMNTEAFFGQGTRLTVV.

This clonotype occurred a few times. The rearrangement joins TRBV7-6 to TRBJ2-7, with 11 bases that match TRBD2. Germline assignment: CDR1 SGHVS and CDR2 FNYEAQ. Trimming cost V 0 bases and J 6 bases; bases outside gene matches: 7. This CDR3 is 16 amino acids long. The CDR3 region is CASSLAPSGRSGEQYF. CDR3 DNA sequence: TGTGCCAGCAGCTTAGCGCCTAGCGGGAGGAGCGGCGAGCAGTACTTC.

The CDR3, as DNA: TGCAGTGCAAGACAGGGGCCCAATCAGCCCCAGCATTTT. Its protein is CSARQGPNQPQHF. This chain uses TRBV20-1 with TRBJ1-5; 8 bases fit TRBD1. The CDR3 loop spans 13 amino acids. Looked up from germline, CDR1 is DFQATT and CDR2 is SNEGSKA (reference sequence). V shed 6 bases, J shed 3 bases, and the junction held 4 bases outside the gene matches.

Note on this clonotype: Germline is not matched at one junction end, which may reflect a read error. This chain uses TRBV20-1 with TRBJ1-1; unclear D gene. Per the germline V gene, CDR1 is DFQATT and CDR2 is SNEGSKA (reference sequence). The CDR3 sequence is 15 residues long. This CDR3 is CSARGGKVMNAEAFF. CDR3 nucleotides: TGCAGTGCTAGAGGAGGGAAGGTCATGAACGCTGAAGCTTTCTTT.

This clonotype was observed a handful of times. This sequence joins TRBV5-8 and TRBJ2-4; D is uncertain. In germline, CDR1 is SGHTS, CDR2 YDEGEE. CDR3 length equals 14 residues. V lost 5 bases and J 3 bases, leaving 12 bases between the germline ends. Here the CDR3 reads CASSPDRFKNIQYF. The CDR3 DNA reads TGTGCCAGCAGTCCCGACCGTTTCAAAAACATTCAGTACTTC. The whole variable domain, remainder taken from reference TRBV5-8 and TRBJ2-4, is EAGVTQSPTHLIKTRGQQATLRCSPISGHTSVYWYQQALGLGLQFLLWYDEGEERNRGNFPPRFSGRQFPNYSSELNVNALELEDSALYLCASSPDRFKNIQYFGAGTRLSVL.

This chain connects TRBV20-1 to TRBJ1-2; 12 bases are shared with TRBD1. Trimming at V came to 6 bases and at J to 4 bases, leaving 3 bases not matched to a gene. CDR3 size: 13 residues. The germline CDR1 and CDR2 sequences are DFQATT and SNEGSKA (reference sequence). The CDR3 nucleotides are TGCAGTGCCGGGACAGGGGGCGGCTATGGCTACACCTTC. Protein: CSAGTGGGYGYTF.

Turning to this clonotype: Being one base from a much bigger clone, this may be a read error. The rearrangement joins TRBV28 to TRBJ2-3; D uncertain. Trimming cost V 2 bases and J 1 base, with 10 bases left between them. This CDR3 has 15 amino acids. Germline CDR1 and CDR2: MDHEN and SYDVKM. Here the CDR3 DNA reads TGTGCCAGCAGTTTAGGTGCGCAGGGCACAGATACGCAGTATTTT. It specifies CASSLGAQGTDTQYF.

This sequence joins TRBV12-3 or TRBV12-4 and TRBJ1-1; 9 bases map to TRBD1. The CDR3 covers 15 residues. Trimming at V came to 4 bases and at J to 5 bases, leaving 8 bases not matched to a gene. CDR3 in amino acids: CASSSPGQGPTEAFF. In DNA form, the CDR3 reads TGTGCCAGCAGTTCCCCGGGACAGGGACCGACTGAAGCTTTCTTT.

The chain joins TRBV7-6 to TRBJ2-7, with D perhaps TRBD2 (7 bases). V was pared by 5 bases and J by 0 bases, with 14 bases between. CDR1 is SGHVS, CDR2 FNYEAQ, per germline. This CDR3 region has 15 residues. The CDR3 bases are TGTGCCAGCAGCCCAGAGGGGGGGCACTCCTACGAGCAGTACTTC. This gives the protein CASSPEGGHSYEQYF.

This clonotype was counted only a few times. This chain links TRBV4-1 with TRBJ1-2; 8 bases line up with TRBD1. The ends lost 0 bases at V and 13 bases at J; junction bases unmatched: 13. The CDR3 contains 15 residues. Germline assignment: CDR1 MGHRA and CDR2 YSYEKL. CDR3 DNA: TGCGCCAGCAGCCAAGACCCTGGACAGGGCGACCGAGGCACCTTC. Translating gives CASSQDPGQGDRGTF.

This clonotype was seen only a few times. In DNA, the CDR3 is TGTGCCAGCAGCCCTCCGGCTAGTGGTGCGACCCAGTACTTC. Residues: CASSPPASGATQYF. The V call is TRBV7-2, the J call TRBJ2-5; D is unclear. This CDR3 has 14 residues. Germline V gene sequence: CDR1 SGHTA, CDR2 FQGNSA. The V end was cut by 5 bases, the J end by 7 bases, with 17 bases between.

CDR3 nucleotide sequence: TGTGCCAGCAGCTTAGCGTATGAGCAGTTCTTC. It translates to CASSLAYEQFF. The J gene is TRBJ2-1, the V gene TRBV5-6; D is uncertain. Deletions cut 2 bases from V and 8 bases from J, with 5 bases between. Germline V CDR1 and CDR2: SGHDT, YYEEEE. The CDR3 runs 11 residues.

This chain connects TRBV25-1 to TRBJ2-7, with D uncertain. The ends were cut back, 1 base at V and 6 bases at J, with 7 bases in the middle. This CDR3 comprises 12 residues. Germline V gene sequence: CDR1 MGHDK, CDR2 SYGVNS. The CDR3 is CASSELWGEQYF. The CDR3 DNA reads TGTGCCAGCAGTGAATTATGGGGCGAGCAGTACTTC.

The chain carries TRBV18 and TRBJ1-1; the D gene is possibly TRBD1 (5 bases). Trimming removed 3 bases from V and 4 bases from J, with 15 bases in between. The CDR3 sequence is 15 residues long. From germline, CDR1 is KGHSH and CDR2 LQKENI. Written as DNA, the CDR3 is TGTGCCAGCTCACCTAATACTGGGGGTGGCACTGAAGCTTTCTTT. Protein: CASSPNTGGGTEAFF.

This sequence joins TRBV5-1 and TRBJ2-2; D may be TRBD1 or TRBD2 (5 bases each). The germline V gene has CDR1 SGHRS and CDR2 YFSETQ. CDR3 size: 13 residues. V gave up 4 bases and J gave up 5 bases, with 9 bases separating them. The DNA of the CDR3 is TGCGCCAGCAGCGGGGGAACTACCGGGGAGCTGTTTTTT. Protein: CASSGGTTGELFF.